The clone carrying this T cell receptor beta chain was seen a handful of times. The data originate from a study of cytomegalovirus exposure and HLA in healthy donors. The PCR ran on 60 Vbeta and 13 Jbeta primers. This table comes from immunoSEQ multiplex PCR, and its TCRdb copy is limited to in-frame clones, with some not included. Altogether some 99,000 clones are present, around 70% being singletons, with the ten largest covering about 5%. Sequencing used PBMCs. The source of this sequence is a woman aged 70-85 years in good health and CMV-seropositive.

The CDR3 spells CASSPDRAKNIQYF. DNA of the CDR3: TGTGCCAGCTCACCGGACAGGGCCAAAAACATTCAGTACTTC. The chain recombines TRBV18 with TRBJ2-4; TRBD1 matches 7 bases. CDR3 length equals 14 residues. With V trimmed by 3 bases and J by 1 base, 0 bases remained unmatched. The V gene's germline CDR1 is KGHSH and CDR2 LQKENI. Variable domain in full (rest from reference TRBV18 and TRBJ2-4): NAGVMQNPRHLVRRRGQEARLRCSPMKGHSHVYWYRQLPEEGLKFMVYLQKENIIDESGMPKERFSAEFPKEGPSILRIQQVVRGDSAAYFCASSPDRAKNIQYFGAGTRLSVL.